This TCR beta chain was identified during a study of beta chain features in type 1 diabetes. General study findings and limits: Any role of HLA type in TCRB rearrangement remained unresolved here. Although PCR might favor shorter templates, it would do so equally in patients and controls. TCRB repertoires of naive, central memory and Treg cells appeared more similar among patients than among healthy donors.

Looked up from germline, CDR1 is MNHEY and CDR2 is SVGAGI. This CDR3 has 12 residues. Trimming at V came to 5 bases and at J to 7 bases, leaving 1 base not matched to a gene. As for this clone: Its cognate antigen is unknown. The same CDR3 arises from other DNA sequences in this sample as well.

Populations obtained by sorting all exceeded 95% purity. Every bit of the isolated RNA underwent reverse transcription, so sequencing read expressed TCRB transcripts. Only in-frame clones appear in the TCRdb table, and some are missing; sequencing was by immunoSEQ multiplex PCR. The sample holds about 360,000 clones, roughly 13% seen once. This rearrangement joins TRBV6-5 to TRBJ2-2, with 7 bases aligning to TRBD2. Sequencing was done on a sample of naive CD4+ T cells from blood. The source is a man between 18 and 29 years old in good health. The CDR3 DNA reads TGTGCCAGCAGTCGGGAGGACGGGGAGCTGTTTTTT. This encodes CASSREDGELFF.